This T cell receptor (beta chain) was observed in a study of blood T cell repertoires in COVID-19. In the study overall: T cells, B-cell-depleted T cells, or PBMCs supplied cDNA or gDNA.

In the original analysis: Estimation of nucleated cell counts relied on the amplification of reference gene primers. Profiling relied on immunoSEQ multiplex PCR, and the TCRdb table lists in-frame clones only, not all of them. V, J and clone size reflect that table, while D and trimming were determined from the DNA. The repertoire consists of around 240,000 clones, with 84% occurring once and the leading ten covering approximately 1.3%. Germline CDR1 is SGHTA and CDR2 is FQGNSA. V gave up 1 base and J gave up 0 bases, with 10 bases separating them. The CDR3 consists of 15 residues. The clonotype originates from a woman in her 40s who had recovered from COVID-19. The sequencing input was peripheral blood. The genes are TRBV7-2 and TRBJ2-7; D might be TRBD1 (5 bases). CDR3 DNA sequence: TGTGCCAGCAGCTTAGAGGCAGGGATCTCCTACGAGCAGTACTTC. It codes for CASSLEAGISYEQYF.